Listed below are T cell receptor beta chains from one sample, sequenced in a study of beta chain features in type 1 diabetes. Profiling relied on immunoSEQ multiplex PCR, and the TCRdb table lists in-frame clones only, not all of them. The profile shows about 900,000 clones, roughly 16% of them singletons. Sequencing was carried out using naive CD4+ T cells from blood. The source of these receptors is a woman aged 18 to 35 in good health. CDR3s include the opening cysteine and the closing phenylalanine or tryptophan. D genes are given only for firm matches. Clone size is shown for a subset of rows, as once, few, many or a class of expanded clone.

CDR3nt: TGTGCCATCAGCAGGGACTCCTCTAGTGGGCAGTTCTTC
CDR3aa: CAISRDSSSGQFF
v_gene: TRBV10-3
abundance: many
d_gene: NA
j_gene: TRBJ2-1

CDR3nt: TGTGCCAGCACCCGGGGACTAGCGGGGGGAGACAATGAGCAGTTCTTC
CDR3aa: CASTRGLAGGDNEQFF
v_gene: TRBV11-1
abundance: few
d_gene: TRBD2
j_gene: TRBJ2-1

CDR3nt: TGTGCCAGCAGTTGGAGCAATCAGCCCCAGCATTTT
CDR3aa: CASSWSNQPQHF
v_gene: TRBV6-6
abundance: few
d_gene: NA
j_gene: TRBJ1-5

CDR3nt: TGTGCCAGCAGCTTAGCTAAACGGGAAGAGACCCAGTACTTC
CDR3aa: CASSLAKREETQYF
v_gene: TRBV7-2
abundance: NA
d_gene: NA
j_gene: TRBJ2-5

CDR3nt: TGTGCCAGCAGAAAAGGACAGGGACGGGAGACCCAGTACTTC
CDR3aa: CASRKGQGRETQYF
v_gene: TRBV7-9
abundance: few
d_gene: TRBD1
j_gene: TRBJ2-5

CDR3nt: TGCGCCAGCAGCTTGGAGCGGTACGAGCAGTACTTC
CDR3aa: CASSLERYEQYF
v_gene: TRBV5-1
abundance: NA
d_gene: NA
j_gene: TRBJ2-7

CDR3nt: TGTGCCAGCAGCTTAATGGGACAGAACAATGAGCAGTTCTTC
CDR3aa: CASSLMGQNNEQFF
v_gene: TRBV7-3
abundance: NA
d_gene: TRBD1
j_gene: TRBJ2-1

CDR3nt: TGTGCCAGCAGGCCCAATCCGGCGGGCTACGAGCAGTACTTC
CDR3aa: CASRPNPAGYEQYF
v_gene: TRBV28
abundance: NA
d_gene: NA
j_gene: TRBJ2-7

CDR3nt: TGTGCCAGCAGCGCGCGACTAGCGGGAGGGATGGATACGCAGTATTTT
CDR3aa: CASSARLAGGMDTQYF
v_gene: TRBV7-2
abundance: NA
d_gene: TRBD2
j_gene: TRBJ2-3

CDR3nt: TGCGCCAGCAGCGGCGCCGGGACTTCCGGAAATGAGCAGTTCTTC
CDR3aa: CASSGAGTSGNEQFF
v_gene: TRBV5-1
abundance: NA
d_gene: NA
j_gene: TRBJ2-1

CDR3nt: TGTGCCAGCAGGCAAAGGTTGGCAGATACGCAGTATTTT
CDR3aa: CASRQRLADTQYF
v_gene: TRBV25-1
abundance: few
d_gene: NA
j_gene: TRBJ2-3

CDR3nt: TGTGCCAGCAGCTTAATCAGCCAAGAGACCCAGTACTTC
CDR3aa: CASSLISQETQYF
v_gene: TRBV7-2
abundance: few
d_gene: NA
j_gene: TRBJ2-5

CDR3nt: TGCGCCAGCAGCTTGGGGTCGGGCACCGGGGAGCTGTTTTTT
CDR3aa: CASSLGSGTGELFF
v_gene: TRBV5-1
abundance: few
d_gene: NA
j_gene: TRBJ2-2

CDR3nt: TGTGCCAGCAGTTACTCTACTAGCGGAGCCCTCGAGCAGTACTTC
CDR3aa: CASSYSTSGALEQYF
v_gene: TRBV6-5
abundance: NA
d_gene: TRBD2
j_gene: TRBJ2-7

CDR3nt: TGTGCCAGCAGTGGACCCCGGACTAGCGGGCGAAATGAGCAGTTCTTC
CDR3aa: CASSGPRTSGRNEQFF
v_gene: TRBV27
abundance: NA
d_gene: TRBD2
j_gene: TRBJ2-1

CDR3nt: TGTGCCACCAGCTTTGGTCACGGGGAGCTGTTTTTT
CDR3aa: CATSFGHGELFF
v_gene: TRBV15
abundance: NA
d_gene: NA
j_gene: TRBJ2-2

CDR3nt: TGTGCCAGCAGCATTGAGCGGGTTGACATTCAGTACTTC
CDR3aa: CASSIERVDIQYF
v_gene: TRBV7-2
abundance: NA
d_gene: NA
j_gene: TRBJ2-4

CDR3nt: TGTGCCAGCAGCCCGACAGGAAACACCATATATTTT
CDR3aa: CASSPTGNTIYF
v_gene: TRBV7-2
abundance: few
d_gene: NA
j_gene: TRBJ1-3

CDR3nt: TGTGCCAGCAGCCAAGGACTAGCCACCAATGAGCAGTTCTTC
CDR3aa: CASSQGLATNEQFF
v_gene: TRBV11-2
abundance: NA
d_gene: TRBD2
j_gene: TRBJ2-1

CDR3nt: TGTGCCAGCAGGGAGGGGCTGTACGAGCAGTACTTC
CDR3aa: CASREGLYEQYF
v_gene: TRBV25-1
abundance: NA
d_gene: NA
j_gene: TRBJ2-7

CDR3nt: TGTGCCAGCAGCGTAGAGGGGACTAGCGGGATGCACTCCTACAATGAGCAGTTCTTC
CDR3aa: CASSVEGTSGMHSYNEQFF
v_gene: TRBV9
abundance: few
d_gene: TRBD2
j_gene: TRBJ2-1

CDR3nt: TGTGCCAGCAGTTACTCACTAGCGGACACCGGGGAGCTGTTTTTT
CDR3aa: CASSYSLADTGELFF
v_gene: TRBV6-5
abundance: few
d_gene: TRBD2
j_gene: TRBJ2-2

CDR3nt: TGTGCCAGCAGCGGGGGGACTGGTTACACAGATACGCAGTATTTT
CDR3aa: CASSGGTGYTDTQYF
v_gene: TRBV2
abundance: few
d_gene: TRBD2
j_gene: TRBJ2-3

CDR3nt: TGTGCCAGCACCCCTCGGGGGCAGGAGCAGTTCTTC
CDR3aa: CASTPRGQEQFF
v_gene: TRBV7-9
abundance: NA
d_gene: NA
j_gene: TRBJ2-1

CDR3nt: TGTGCCAGCAGAAGACAGGGGGCGGGCACAGATACGCAGTATTTT
CDR3aa: CASRRQGAGTDTQYF
v_gene: TRBV6-1
abundance: few
d_gene: TRBD1
j_gene: TRBJ2-3

CDR3nt: TGCAGTGCTAGGGTTTTAGAAAAACTGTTTTTT
CDR3aa: CSARVLEKLFF
v_gene: TRBV20-1
abundance: few
d_gene: NA
j_gene: TRBJ1-4

CDR3nt: TGTGCCAGCAGCCTAGGGCGCGTTTTGGCGGGACTGATCAAAAACATTCAGTACTTC
CDR3aa: CASSLGRVLAGLIKNIQYF
v_gene: TRBV7-8
abundance: NA
d_gene: NA
j_gene: TRBJ2-4

CDR3nt: TGTGCCAGCAGCTCCCGACAGGGTATAGATGGCTACACCTTC
CDR3aa: CASSSRQGIDGYTF
v_gene: TRBV7-2
abundance: NA
d_gene: TRBD1
j_gene: TRBJ1-2

CDR3nt: TGTGCCAGCAGCCCCCGGACAGGGGATGGCTACACCTTC
CDR3aa: CASSPRTGDGYTF
v_gene: TRBV7-9
abundance: few
d_gene: TRBD1
j_gene: TRBJ1-2

CDR3nt: TGTGCCAGCAGACCAGGGGGCGCGGGAACTGAAGCTTTCTTT
CDR3aa: CASRPGGAGTEAFF
v_gene: TRBV28
abundance: few
d_gene: TRBD1
j_gene: TRBJ1-1

CDR3nt: TGCAGCGCCGAAAAACAGGGCTACAATGAGCAGTTCTTC
CDR3aa: CSAEKQGYNEQFF
v_gene: TRBV29-1
abundance: few
d_gene: NA
j_gene: TRBJ2-1

CDR3nt: TGTGCCAGCAGCTTAGACCTTAACTCACCCCTCCACTTT
CDR3aa: CASSLDLNSPLHF
v_gene: TRBV11-2
abundance: NA
d_gene: NA
j_gene: TRBJ1-6

CDR3nt: TGCGCCAGCAGCCAAGAGTCCAGTGGCACAGATACGCAGTATTTT
CDR3aa: CASSQESSGTDTQYF
v_gene: TRBV4-3
abundance: few
d_gene: NA
j_gene: TRBJ2-3

CDR3nt: TGTGCCACCAGCAGGTCAGGGAATCTCTTAGGGGAGCAGTACTTC
CDR3aa: CATSRSGNLLGEQYF
v_gene: TRBV15
abundance: few
d_gene: NA
j_gene: TRBJ2-7

CDR3nt: TGCGCCAGCAGCCAAGAGATCCGCGGGAGGGCCGGAGATACGCAGTATTTT
CDR3aa: CASSQEIRGRAGDTQYF
v_gene: TRBV4-3
abundance: few
d_gene: TRBD2
j_gene: TRBJ2-3

CDR3nt: TGTGCCAGCAGGGGACGTAACTCTGGAAACACCATATATTTT
CDR3aa: CASRGRNSGNTIYF
v_gene: TRBV2
abundance: few
d_gene: NA
j_gene: TRBJ1-3

CDR3nt: TGTGCCAGTAGTTCACATGAACCAATAGCCAAAAACATTCAGTACTTC
CDR3aa: CASSSHEPIAKNIQYF
v_gene: TRBV19
abundance: few
d_gene: NA
j_gene: TRBJ2-4

CDR3nt: TGCAGCGCCCGAACGGGGGGTGAAAAACTGTTTTTT
CDR3aa: CSARTGGEKLFF
v_gene: TRBV29-1
abundance: NA
d_gene: NA
j_gene: TRBJ1-4

CDR3nt: TGTGCCAGCAGTGATCCCGGGGCGAGCAATCAGCCCCAGCATTTT
CDR3aa: CASSDPGASNQPQHF
v_gene: TRBV6-1
abundance: once
d_gene: NA
j_gene: TRBJ1-5

CDR3nt: TGTGCCAGTAGTCTCAGGACTAGCGGTTTGGCCCAGTACTTC
CDR3aa: CASSLRTSGLAQYF
v_gene: TRBV19
abundance: NA
d_gene: TRBD2
j_gene: TRBJ2-5

CDR3nt: TGTGCCAGCAGACCCGGGCCCCGAAATCAGCCCCAGCATTTT
CDR3aa: CASRPGPRNQPQHF
v_gene: TRBV28
abundance: few
d_gene: NA
j_gene: TRBJ1-5

CDR3nt: TGTGCCAGCAGCCGCTCTAGCGGTAATGAGCAGTTCTTC
CDR3aa: CASSRSSGNEQFF
v_gene: TRBV7-3
abundance: NA
d_gene: TRBD2
j_gene: TRBJ2-1

CDR3nt: TGTGCCAGTAGTCCTCCCGCATTCGATAGCGGTTATTGGGGCAATGAGCAGTTCTTC
CDR3aa: CASSPPAFDSGYWGNEQFF
v_gene: TRBV19
abundance: NA
d_gene: NA
j_gene: TRBJ2-1

CDR3nt: TGCAGCGTTTCCAGCTCCTACAATGAGCAGTTCTTC
CDR3aa: CSVSSSYNEQFF
v_gene: TRBV29-1
abundance: few
d_gene: NA
j_gene: TRBJ2-1